A selection of T cell receptor beta chains follows, all from one sample in a study of read filtering for tumor transcriptome and immune sequencing. From the reads, TCRdb called clonotypes with MiXCR, one entry per CDR3 protein. The profile shows about 39,000 distinct CDR3 sequences, 13% to 15% of them singletons. The sequencing input was a population of CD138-negative cells sorted from bone marrow. These receptors all stem from a donor at least 40 years old with multiple myeloma. Each CDR3 is given with its conserved first and last residue. Fields, in order: J gene, clone size, V gene, D gene, CDR3 protein, CDR3 DNA. The D gene is left open where the match is weak. Expanded clones are given a class, and other clones once, few, many or no size at all.

j_gene: TRBJ1-1; abundance: many; v_gene: TRBV12-5; d_gene: -; CDR3aa: CASAALNTEAFF; CDR3nt: TGTGCTAGTGCTGCCCTCAACACTGAAGCTTTCTTT
j_gene: TRBJ1-5; abundance: once; v_gene: TRBV4-1; d_gene: -; CDR3aa: CASSQEGRYNQPQHF; CDR3nt: TGCGCCAGCAGCCAAGAGGGCCGATACAATCAGCCCCAGCATTTT
j_gene: TRBJ2-5; abundance: many; v_gene: TRBV20-1; d_gene: -; CDR3aa: CSAPTRAETQYF; CDR3nt: TGCAGTGCGCCGACCCGGGCCGAGACCCAGTACTTC
j_gene: TRBJ2-1; abundance: many; v_gene: TRBV30; d_gene: TRBD2; CDR3aa: CAWSGGLAGVFGQFF; CDR3nt: TGTGCCTGGAGTGGGGGACTAGCGGGAGTATTCGGGCAGTTCTTC
j_gene: TRBJ1-5; abundance: many; v_gene: TRBV30; d_gene: TRBD1; CDR3aa: CAWSADRADQPQHF; CDR3nt: TGTGCCTGGAGTGCGGACAGGGCGGACCAGCCCCAGCATTTT
j_gene: TRBJ2-7; abundance: -; v_gene: TRBV29-1; d_gene: -; CDR3aa: CSVGWQMRGEQYF; CDR3nt: TGCAGCGTTGGGTGGCAGATGAGGGGCGAGCAGTACTTC
j_gene: TRBJ1-4; abundance: few; v_gene: TRBV6-5; d_gene: TRBD1; CDR3aa: CASSYSRPQGRQVAKLFF; CDR3nt: TGTGCCAGCAGTTACTCCCGACCACAGGGGCGGCAGGTAGCAAAACTGTTTTTT
j_gene: TRBJ2-7; abundance: many; v_gene: TRBV7-9; d_gene: TRBD2; CDR3aa: CASSLAGGDEQYF; CDR3nt: TGTGCCAGCAGCTTAGCGGGAGGGGACGAGCAGTACTTC
j_gene: TRBJ2-7; abundance: many; v_gene: TRBV20-1; d_gene: -; CDR3aa: CSARLPGLLYEQYF; CDR3nt: TGCAGTGCTAGACTGCCGGGACTCCTATACGAGCAGTACTTC
j_gene: TRBJ2-1; abundance: many; v_gene: TRBV5-1; d_gene: -; CDR3aa: CASSPWEGANEQFF; CDR3nt: TGCGCCAGCAGCCCCTGGGAGGGGGCCAATGAGCAGTTCTTC
j_gene: TRBJ1-1; abundance: many; v_gene: TRBV20-1; d_gene: -; CDR3aa: CSGGRDRAGNTEAFF; CDR3nt: TGCAGTGGGGGGCGCGATCGAGCGGGGAACACTGAAGCTTTCTTT
j_gene: TRBJ2-1; abundance: -; v_gene: TRBV20-1; d_gene: -; CDR3aa: CSARSEWGEQFF; CDR3nt: TGCAGTGCTAGGAGTGAGTGGGGTGAGCAGTTCTTC
j_gene: TRBJ2-1; abundance: many; v_gene: TRBV6-2/TRBV6-3; d_gene: -; CDR3aa: CASSYANEQFF; CDR3nt: TGTGCCAGCAGTTATGCCAATGAGCAGTTCTTC
j_gene: TRBJ1-1; abundance: many; v_gene: TRBV29-1; d_gene: -; CDR3aa: CSVVSSRTEAFF; CDR3nt: TGCAGCGTTGTCAGCAGCCGCACTGAAGCTTTCTTT
j_gene: TRBJ2-3; abundance: few; v_gene: TRBV19; d_gene: TRBD1; CDR3aa: CASSTDRASTDTQYF; CDR3nt: TGTGCCAGTAGTACAGACAGGGCCAGCACAGATACGCAGTATTTT
j_gene: TRBJ2-1; abundance: few; v_gene: TRBV6-5; d_gene: TRBD2; CDR3aa: CASSLAGGLYNEQFF; CDR3nt: TGTGCCAGCAGTTTAGCGGGGGGGCTGTACAACGAGCAGTTCTTC
j_gene: TRBJ1-5; abundance: many; v_gene: TRBV20-1; d_gene: -; CDR3aa: CSARRGTGNQPQHF; CDR3nt: TGCAGTGCCAGACGGGGGACGGGGAATCAGCCCCAGCATTTT
j_gene: TRBJ1-4; abundance: many; v_gene: TRBV30; d_gene: -; CDR3aa: CAWSKSRTATNEKLFF; CDR3nt: TGTGCCTGGAGTAAGTCAAGGACAGCAACTAATGAAAAACTGTTTTTT
j_gene: TRBJ2-2; abundance: -; v_gene: TRBV6-4; d_gene: -; CDR3aa: CASSDSYTGEPLF; CDR3nt: TGTGCCAGCAGTGACTCATACACCGGGGAGCCGTTATTT
j_gene: TRBJ2-1; abundance: many; v_gene: TRBV19; d_gene: -; CDR3aa: CATRSLYNEQFF; CDR3nt: TGTGCCACCCGGAGTCTCTACAATGAGCAGTTCTTC
j_gene: TRBJ1-2; abundance: many; v_gene: TRBV20-1; d_gene: -; CDR3aa: CSGGVAGVNYGYTF; CDR3nt: TGCAGTGGAGGAGTGGCAGGCGTTAACTATGGCTACACCTTC
j_gene: TRBJ2-2; abundance: -; v_gene: TRBV14; d_gene: -; CDR3aa: CASSQAFGPQTGGLFF; CDR3nt: TGTGCCAGCAGCCAAGCTTTTGGGCCCCAGACCGGGGGGCTGTTTTTT
j_gene: TRBJ2-1; abundance: many; v_gene: TRBV6-1; d_gene: TRBD1; CDR3aa: CASRTGVSYNEQFF; CDR3nt: TGTGCCAGCAGGACAGGGGTCTCCTACAATGAGCAGTTCTTC
j_gene: TRBJ2-6; abundance: -; v_gene: TRBV30; d_gene: -; CDR3aa: CAWRGTWAGANVLTF; CDR3nt: TGTGCCTGGAGGGGGACATGGGCAGGGGCCAACGTCCTGACTTTC
j_gene: TRBJ1-1; abundance: many; v_gene: TRBV11-1; d_gene: -; CDR3aa: CASSEPSRGPGAFF; CDR3nt: TGTGCCAGCAGCGAACCGAGTCGGGGTCCGGGAGCTTTCTTT
j_gene: TRBJ2-1; abundance: many; v_gene: TRBV7-9; d_gene: -; CDR3aa: CASSILHEHNEQFF; CDR3nt: TGTGCCAGCAGCATCCTACACGAACACAATGAGCAGTTCTTC
j_gene: TRBJ1-1; abundance: many; v_gene: TRBV12-3/TRBV12-4; d_gene: -; CDR3aa: CASSLTWVGAFF; CDR3nt: TGTGCCAGCAGTTTAACGTGGGTGGGAGCTTTCTTT
j_gene: TRBJ1-1; abundance: many; v_gene: TRBV20-1; d_gene: -; CDR3aa: CSARFDLQDRNTEAFF; CDR3nt: TGCAGTGCTAGATTTGATCTCCAGGACAGGAACACTGAAGCTTTCTTT
j_gene: TRBJ2-2; abundance: many; v_gene: TRBV7-2; d_gene: TRBD1; CDR3aa: CASSLAQGVTGELFF; CDR3nt: TGTGCCAGCAGCTTAGCTCAGGGGGTCACCGGGGAGCTGTTTTTT
j_gene: TRBJ1-1; abundance: many; v_gene: TRBV6-1; d_gene: TRBD1; CDR3aa: CASRNPGTGALGAFF; CDR3nt: TGTGCCAGCAGAAACCCCGGGACAGGGGCGTTAGGAGCTTTCTTT
j_gene: TRBJ2-3; abundance: many; v_gene: TRBV18; d_gene: -; CDR3aa: CASSSSSTDTQYF; CDR3nt: TGTGCCAGCTCTTCCTCTTCCACAGATACGCAGTATTTT
j_gene: TRBJ2-1; abundance: -; v_gene: TRBV10-3; d_gene: TRBD2; CDR3aa: CAISESSGKNYNEQFF; CDR3nt: TGTGCCATCAGTGAGTCCAGCGGGAAAAACTACAATGAGCAGTTCTTC
j_gene: TRBJ2-7; abundance: -; v_gene: TRBV5-1; d_gene: -; CDR3aa: CASRMILDRAYEQYF; CDR3nt: TGCGCCAGCAGAATGATCCTCGACAGAGCCTACGAGCAGTACTTC
j_gene: TRBJ1-1; abundance: many; v_gene: TRBV27; d_gene: -; CDR3aa: CATRGGRINTEAFF; CDR3nt: TGTGCCACCCGCGGGGGACGCATTAACACTGAAGCTTTCTTT
j_gene: TRBJ1-4; abundance: many; v_gene: TRBV29-1; d_gene: -; CDR3aa: CSASSKGIGEKLFF; CDR3nt: TGCAGCGCCTCCTCTAAGGGGATAGGTGAAAAACTGTTTTTT
j_gene: TRBJ2-1; abundance: many; v_gene: TRBV7-3; d_gene: -; CDR3aa: CASSLSQGRSEQFF; CDR3nt: TGTGCCAGCAGCTTATCGCAGGGCCGGAGTGAGCAGTTCTTC
j_gene: TRBJ1-3; abundance: many; v_gene: TRBV12-3/TRBV12-4; d_gene: TRBD1; CDR3aa: CASSSRQGPSSGNTIYF; CDR3nt: TGTGCCAGCAGTTCTCGACAGGGACCGAGCTCTGGAAACACCATATATTTT
j_gene: TRBJ1-5; abundance: many; v_gene: TRBV7-8; d_gene: -; CDR3aa: CASSPRGGDAQHF; CDR3nt: TGTGCCAGCAGCCCGAGAGGGGGTGATGCCCAGCATTTT
j_gene: TRBJ1-2; abundance: many; v_gene: TRBV27; d_gene: TRBD1; CDR3aa: CASLDPGQGGDGYTF; CDR3nt: TGTGCCAGCCTAGATCCGGGACAGGGCGGTGATGGCTACACCTTC
j_gene: TRBJ2-5; abundance: many; v_gene: TRBV13; d_gene: -; CDR3aa: CASSLDTGSETQYF; CDR3nt: TGTGCCAGCAGCTTAGATACAGGATCAGAGACCCAGTACTTC
j_gene: TRBJ2-2; abundance: -; v_gene: TRBV28; d_gene: -; CDR3aa: CASSFNADTLTGELFF; CDR3nt: TGTGCCAGCAGTTTTAACGCGGACACCCTGACCGGGGAGCTGTTTTTT
j_gene: TRBJ2-1; abundance: many; v_gene: TRBV20-1; d_gene: TRBD2; CDR3aa: CSARKSGGGNYNEQFF; CDR3nt: TGCAGTGCTAGAAAAAGTGGGGGGGGGAATTACAATGAGCAGTTCTTC
j_gene: TRBJ2-1; abundance: many; v_gene: TRBV9; d_gene: -; CDR3aa: CASSVEGAGPSYNEQFF; CDR3nt: TGTGCCAGCAGCGTAGAGGGTGCGGGGCCATCCTACAATGAGCAGTTCTTC
j_gene: TRBJ2-1; abundance: -; v_gene: TRBV29-1; d_gene: -; CDR3aa: CSAPGHSYNEQFF; CDR3nt: TGCAGCGCCCCCGGCCACTCCTATAATGAGCAGTTCTTC
j_gene: TRBJ2-3; abundance: few; v_gene: TRBV28; d_gene: -; CDR3aa: CASSEWEVQPRRTDTQYF; CDR3nt: TGTGCCAGCAGCGAATGGGAGGTTCAACCCCGCCGCACAGATACGCAGTATTTT
j_gene: TRBJ2-2; abundance: many; v_gene: TRBV9; d_gene: TRBD2; CDR3aa: CASSVVSSGNTGELFF; CDR3nt: TGTGCCAGCAGCGTAGTATCTAGCGGGAACACCGGGGAGCTGTTTTTT
j_gene: TRBJ2-7; abundance: medium-sized; v_gene: TRBV28; d_gene: -; CDR3aa: CASSLWSSYEQYF; CDR3nt: TGTGCCAGCAGTTTGTGGAGCTCCTACGAGCAGTACTTC
j_gene: TRBJ2-2; abundance: many; v_gene: TRBV5-1; d_gene: TRBD2; CDR3aa: CASSLEASGNTGELFF; CDR3nt: TGCGCCAGCAGCTTGGAGGCTAGCGGAAACACCGGGGAGCTGTTTTTT
j_gene: TRBJ2-5; abundance: few; v_gene: TRBV7-3; d_gene: TRBD2; CDR3aa: CASSLAGGRGETQYF; CDR3nt: TGTGCCAGCAGCTTAGCGGGCGGGAGGGGGGAGACCCAGTACTTC
j_gene: TRBJ2-7; abundance: -; v_gene: TRBV3-2; d_gene: -; CDR3aa: CASSQDDEQYF; CDR3nt: TGTGCCAGCAGCCAAGACGACGAGCAGTACTTC
j_gene: TRBJ2-3; abundance: many; v_gene: TRBV11-3; d_gene: -; CDR3aa: CASSPLGGSDTQYF; CDR3nt: TGTGCCAGCAGCCCCCTAGGGGGATCAGATACGCAGTATTTT
j_gene: TRBJ1-5; abundance: many; v_gene: TRBV6-1; d_gene: -; CDR3aa: CASSGNRAYSNQPQHF; CDR3nt: TGTGCCAGCAGTGGTAACAGGGCGTATAGCAATCAGCCCCAGCATTTT
j_gene: TRBJ2-6; abundance: -; v_gene: TRBV30; d_gene: -; CDR3aa: CAWSLTRSGANVLTF; CDR3nt: TGTGCCTGGAGCCTTACTCGCTCTGGGGCCAACGTCCTGACTTTC
j_gene: TRBJ2-1; abundance: many; v_gene: TRBV5-1; d_gene: -; CDR3aa: CASNPSVSNEQFF; CDR3nt: TGCGCCAGCAACCCGTCGGTGTCCAATGAGCAGTTCTTC
j_gene: TRBJ1-1; abundance: many; v_gene: TRBV4-1; d_gene: -; CDR3aa: CASSQVPNTEAFF; CDR3nt: TGCGCCAGCAGCCAAGTCCCGAACACTGAAGCTTTCTTT
j_gene: TRBJ1-6; abundance: few; v_gene: TRBV4-1; d_gene: -; CDR3aa: CASSQGANSPLHF; CDR3nt: TGCGCCAGCAGCCAAGGGGCTAATTCACCCCTCCACTTT
j_gene: TRBJ2-4; abundance: -; v_gene: TRBV12-3/TRBV12-4; d_gene: -; CDR3aa: CASSGGGNNIQYF; CDR3nt: TGTGCCAGCAGCGGGGGCGGTAATAACATTCAGTACTTC